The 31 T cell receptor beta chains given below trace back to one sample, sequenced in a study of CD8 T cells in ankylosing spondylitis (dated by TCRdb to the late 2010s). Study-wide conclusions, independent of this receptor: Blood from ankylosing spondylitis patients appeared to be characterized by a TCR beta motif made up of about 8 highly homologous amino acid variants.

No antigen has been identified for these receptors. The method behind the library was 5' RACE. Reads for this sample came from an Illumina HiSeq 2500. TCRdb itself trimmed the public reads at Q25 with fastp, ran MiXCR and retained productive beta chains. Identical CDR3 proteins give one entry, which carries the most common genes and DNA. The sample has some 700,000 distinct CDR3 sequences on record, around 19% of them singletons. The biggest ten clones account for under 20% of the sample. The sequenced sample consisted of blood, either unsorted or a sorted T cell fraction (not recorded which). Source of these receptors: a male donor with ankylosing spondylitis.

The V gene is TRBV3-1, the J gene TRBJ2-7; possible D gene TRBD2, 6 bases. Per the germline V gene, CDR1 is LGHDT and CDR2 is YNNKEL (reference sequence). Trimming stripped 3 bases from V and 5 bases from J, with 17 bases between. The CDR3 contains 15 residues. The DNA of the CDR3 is TGTGCCAGCAGCCAGGGACTTATCCGGGGGAACGAGCAGTACTTC. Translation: CASSQGLIRGNEQYF.

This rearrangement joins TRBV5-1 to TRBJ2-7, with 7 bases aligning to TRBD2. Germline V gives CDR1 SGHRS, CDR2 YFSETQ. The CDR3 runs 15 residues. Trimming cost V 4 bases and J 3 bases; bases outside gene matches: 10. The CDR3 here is CASSGWAAGIYEQYF. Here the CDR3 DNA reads TGCGCCAGCAGCGGCTGGGCAGCGGGGATCTACGAGCAGTACTTC.

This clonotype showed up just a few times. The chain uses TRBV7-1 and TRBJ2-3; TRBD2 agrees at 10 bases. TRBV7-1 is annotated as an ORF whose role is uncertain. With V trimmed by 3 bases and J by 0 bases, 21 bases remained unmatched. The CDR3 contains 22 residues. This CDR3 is CASSSSFRLAGVSTTSTDTQYF. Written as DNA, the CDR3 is TGTGCCAGCAGCTCCTCCTTCCGTCTAGCGGGGGTCTCAACGACGAGCACAGATACGCAGTATTTT.

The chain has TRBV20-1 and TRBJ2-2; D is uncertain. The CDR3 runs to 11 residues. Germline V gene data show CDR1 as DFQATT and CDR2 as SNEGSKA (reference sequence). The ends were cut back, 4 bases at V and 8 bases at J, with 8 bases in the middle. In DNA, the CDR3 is TGCAGTGCTACAAGCTGGGGGGAGCTGTTTTTT. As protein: CSATSWGELFF.

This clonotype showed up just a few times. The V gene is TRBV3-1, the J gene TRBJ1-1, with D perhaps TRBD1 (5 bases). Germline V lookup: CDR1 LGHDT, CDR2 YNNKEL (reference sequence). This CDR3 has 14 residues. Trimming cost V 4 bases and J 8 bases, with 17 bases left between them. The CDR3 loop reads CASSPPGPTREAFF. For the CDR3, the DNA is TGTGCCAGCAGCCCTCCGGGACCGACGAGAGAAGCTTTCTTT.

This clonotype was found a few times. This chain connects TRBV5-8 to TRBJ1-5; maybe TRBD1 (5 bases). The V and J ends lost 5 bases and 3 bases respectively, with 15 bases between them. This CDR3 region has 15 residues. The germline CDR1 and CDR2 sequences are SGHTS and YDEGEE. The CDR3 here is CASRIPGANNQPQHF. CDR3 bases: TGTGCCAGCAGGATTCCCGGGGCCAACAATCAGCCCCAGCATTTT.

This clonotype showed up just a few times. CDR3 amino acids: CASSLLAAYEQYF. The CDR3, as DNA: TGTGCCAGCAGCTTGTTGGCAGCTTACGAGCAGTACTTC. V gene TRBV5-5 combines with J gene TRBJ2-7; D uncertain. This CDR3 comprises 13 residues. The V gene's germline CDR1 is SGHKS and CDR2 YYEKEE (reference sequence). The V end was cut by 1 base, the J end by 4 bases, with 9 bases between.

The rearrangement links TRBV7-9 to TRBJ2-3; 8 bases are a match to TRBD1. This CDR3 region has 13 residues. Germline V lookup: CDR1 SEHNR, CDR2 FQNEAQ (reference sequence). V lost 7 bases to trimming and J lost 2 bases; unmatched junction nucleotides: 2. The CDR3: CASNRGITDTQYF. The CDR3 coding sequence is TGTGCCAGCAACAGGGGGATCACAGATACGCAGTATTTT.

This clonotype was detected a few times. DNA of the CDR3: TGCGCCAGCAGCTTGGAACAGGGAGTCTATGGCTACACCTTC. Its translation is CASSLEQGVYGYTF. J is TRBJ1-2 and V is TRBV5-1, with D perhaps TRBD1 (6 bases). The CDR3 is 14 residues long. Between the trimmed V and J ends, which lost 0 bases and 4 bases, there was a span of 10 bases. From germline, CDR1 is SGHRS and CDR2 YFSETQ.

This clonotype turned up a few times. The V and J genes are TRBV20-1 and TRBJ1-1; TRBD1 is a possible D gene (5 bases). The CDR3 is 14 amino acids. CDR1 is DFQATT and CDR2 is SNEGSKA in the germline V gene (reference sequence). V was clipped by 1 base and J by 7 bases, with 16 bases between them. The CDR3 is CSARVDKGIGEAFF. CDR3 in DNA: TGCAGTGCTAGAGTGGACAAGGGAATTGGTGAAGCTTTCTTT.

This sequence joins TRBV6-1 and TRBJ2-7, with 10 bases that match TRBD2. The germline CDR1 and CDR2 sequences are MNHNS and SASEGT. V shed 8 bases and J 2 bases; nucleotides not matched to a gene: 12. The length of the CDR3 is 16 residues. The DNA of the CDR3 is TGTGCCAGCTCGGTCATGCTAGCGGGAGTCCCCTACGAGCAGTACTTC. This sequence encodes CASSVMLAGVPYEQYF.

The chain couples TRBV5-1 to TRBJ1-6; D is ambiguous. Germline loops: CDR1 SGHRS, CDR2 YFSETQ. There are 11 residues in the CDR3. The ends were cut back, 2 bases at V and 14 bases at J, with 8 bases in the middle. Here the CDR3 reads CASSFGETLHF. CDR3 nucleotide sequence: TGCGCCAGCAGCTTCGGGGAAACCCTCCACTTT.

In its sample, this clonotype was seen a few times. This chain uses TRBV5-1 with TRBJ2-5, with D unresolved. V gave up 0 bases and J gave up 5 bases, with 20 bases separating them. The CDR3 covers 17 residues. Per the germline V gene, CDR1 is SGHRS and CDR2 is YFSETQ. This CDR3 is CASSLGARRTDVETQYF. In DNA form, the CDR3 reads TGCGCCAGCAGCTTGGGGGCGAGGCGGACGGATGTGGAGACCCAGTACTTC.

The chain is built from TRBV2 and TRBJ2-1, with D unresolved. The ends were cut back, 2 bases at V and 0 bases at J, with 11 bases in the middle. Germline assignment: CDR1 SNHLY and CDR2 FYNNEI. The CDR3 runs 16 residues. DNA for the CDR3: TGTGCCAGCAGTGAATGGCACGAGAGCTCCTACAATGAGCAGTTCTTC. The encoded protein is CASSEWHESSYNEQFF.

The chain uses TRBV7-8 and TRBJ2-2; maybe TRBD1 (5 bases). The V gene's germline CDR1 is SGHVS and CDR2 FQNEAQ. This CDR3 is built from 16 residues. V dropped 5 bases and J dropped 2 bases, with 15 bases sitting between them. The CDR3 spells CASSPSNRRNTGELFF. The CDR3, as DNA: TGTGCCAGCAGCCCCTCTAACAGGCGTAACACCGGGGAGCTGTTTTTT.

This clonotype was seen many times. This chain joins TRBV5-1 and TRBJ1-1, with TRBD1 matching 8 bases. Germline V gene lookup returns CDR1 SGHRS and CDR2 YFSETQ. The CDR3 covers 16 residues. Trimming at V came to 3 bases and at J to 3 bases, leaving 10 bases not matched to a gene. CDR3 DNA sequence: TGCGCCAGCAGCTCCGCCTGGACAGGGAGGCACACTGAAGCTTTCTTT. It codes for CASSSAWTGRHTEAFF.

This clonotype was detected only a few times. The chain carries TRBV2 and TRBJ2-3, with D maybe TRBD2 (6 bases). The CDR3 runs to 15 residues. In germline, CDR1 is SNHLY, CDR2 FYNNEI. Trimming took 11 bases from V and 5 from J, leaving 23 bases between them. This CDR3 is CASTPGLGRGDTQYF. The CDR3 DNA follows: TGTGCCTCAACTCCGGGGTTAGGGCGGGGAGATACGCAGTATTTT. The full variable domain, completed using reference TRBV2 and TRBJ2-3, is EPEVTQTPSHQVTQMGQEVILRCVPISNHLYFYWYRQILGQKVEFLVSFYNNEISEKSEIFDDQFSVERPDGSNFTLKIRSTKLEDSAMYFCASTPGLGRGDTQYFGPGTRLTVL.

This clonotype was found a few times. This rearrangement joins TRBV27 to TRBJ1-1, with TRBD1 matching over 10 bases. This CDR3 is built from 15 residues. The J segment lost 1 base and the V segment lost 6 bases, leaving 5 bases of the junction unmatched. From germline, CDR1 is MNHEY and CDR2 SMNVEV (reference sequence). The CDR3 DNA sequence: TGTGCCAGCAGCGACAGGGGGCAAGCGAACACTGAAGCTTTCTTT. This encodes CASSDRGQANTEAFF.

The CDR3 DNA reads as TGTGCCAGCAGCCTTCTGGGGGCCTCGAGTACTGAAGCTTTCTTT. Translation gives CASSLLGASSTEAFF. This chain links TRBV27 with TRBJ1-1; possibly TRBD1 for D (6 bases). Germline lookup yields CDR1 MNHEY and CDR2 SMNVEV (reference sequence). The CDR3 spans 15 residues. Trimming removed 6 bases at V and 5 bases at J, with 19 bases between.

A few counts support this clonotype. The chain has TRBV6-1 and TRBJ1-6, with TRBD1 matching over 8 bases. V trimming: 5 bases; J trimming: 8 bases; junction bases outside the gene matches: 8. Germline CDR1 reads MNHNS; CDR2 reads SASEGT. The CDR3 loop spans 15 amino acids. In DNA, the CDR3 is TGTGCCAGCAGTACCGGACAGGGCGGTTATTCACCCCTCCACTTT. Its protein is CASSTGQGGYSPLHF.

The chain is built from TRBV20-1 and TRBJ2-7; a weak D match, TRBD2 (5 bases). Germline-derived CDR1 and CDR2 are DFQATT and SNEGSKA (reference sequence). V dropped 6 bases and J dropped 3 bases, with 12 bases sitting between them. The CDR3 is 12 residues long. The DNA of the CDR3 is TGCAGTGCCCGGCCGGCGGGCTACGAGCAGTACTTC. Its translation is CSARPAGYEQYF.

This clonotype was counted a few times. The CDR3 protein is CASSRGARMFQETQYF. The CDR3, as DNA: TGTGCCAGCAGCAGAGGGGCTAGAATGTTCCAAGAGACCCAGTACTTC. The chain carries TRBV27 and TRBJ2-5; D might be TRBD1 or TRBD2, each matching 5 bases. The V and J ends lost 6 bases and 1 base respectively, with 18 bases between them. CDR1 is MNHEY, CDR2 SMNVEV, per germline (reference sequence). The length of the CDR3 is 16 residues.

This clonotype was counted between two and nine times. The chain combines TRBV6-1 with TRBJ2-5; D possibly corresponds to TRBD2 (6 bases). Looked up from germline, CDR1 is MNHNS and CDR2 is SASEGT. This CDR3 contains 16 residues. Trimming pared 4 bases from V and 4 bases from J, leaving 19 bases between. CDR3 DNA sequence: TGTGCCAGCAGTGCCCAACTAGCTACAGTACCAGAGACCCAGTACTTC. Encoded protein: CASSAQLATVPETQYF.

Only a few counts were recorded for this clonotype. The CDR3 region is CASSRGTSDHNSPLHF. The DNA of the CDR3 is TGTGCCAGCAGCCGCGGCACATCTGACCATAATTCACCCCTCCACTTT. V and J are TRBV3-1 and TRBJ1-6; D call uncertain. The ends were cut back, 4 bases at V and 5 bases at J, with 15 bases in the middle. The CDR3 spans 16 residues. Germline V gene sequence: CDR1 LGHDT, CDR2 YNNKEL (reference sequence).

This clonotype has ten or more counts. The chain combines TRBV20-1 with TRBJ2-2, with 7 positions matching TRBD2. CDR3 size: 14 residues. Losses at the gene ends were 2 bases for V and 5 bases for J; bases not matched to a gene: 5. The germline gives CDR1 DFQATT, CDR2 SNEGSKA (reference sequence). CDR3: CSARSAGATGELFF. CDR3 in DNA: TGCAGTGCTAGAAGTGCGGGAGCTACCGGGGAGCTGTTTTTT.

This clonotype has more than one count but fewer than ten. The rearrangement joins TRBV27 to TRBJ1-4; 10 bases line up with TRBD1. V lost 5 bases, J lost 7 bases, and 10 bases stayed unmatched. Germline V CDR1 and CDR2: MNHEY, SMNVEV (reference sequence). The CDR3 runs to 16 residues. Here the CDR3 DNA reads TGTGCCAGCAGTCCCGCCGACAGGGGGCCGGGTGAAAAACTGTTTTTT. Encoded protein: CASSPADRGPGEKLFF.

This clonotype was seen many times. The CDR3 DNA is TGTGCCAGCAGTTTAAGACAGGACTCCTACGAGCAGTACTTC. Its protein product is CASSLRQDSYEQYF. The chain carries TRBV12-3 or TRBV12-4 and TRBJ2-7; TRBD1 might be the D (6 bases). Trimming shortened V by 2 bases and J by 0 bases, and 8 bases separated the two germline ends. This CDR3 is built from 14 residues.

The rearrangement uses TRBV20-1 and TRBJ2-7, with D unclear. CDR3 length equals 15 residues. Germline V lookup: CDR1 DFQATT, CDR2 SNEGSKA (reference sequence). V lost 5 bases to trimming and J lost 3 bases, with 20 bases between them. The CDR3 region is CSASGNPLADYEQYF. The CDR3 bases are TGCAGTGCTTCGGGTAACCCGCTTGCGGACTACGAGCAGTACTTC.

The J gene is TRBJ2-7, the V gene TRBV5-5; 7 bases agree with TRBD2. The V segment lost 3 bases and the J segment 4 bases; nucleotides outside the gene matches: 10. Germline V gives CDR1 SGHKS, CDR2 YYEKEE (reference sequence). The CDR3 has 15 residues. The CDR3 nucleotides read TGTGCCAGCAGCTACACGGGAGGCAGGGCGTACGAGCAGTACTTC. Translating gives CASSYTGGRAYEQYF. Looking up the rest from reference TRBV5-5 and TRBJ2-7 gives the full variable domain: DAGVTQSPTHLIKTRGQQVTLRCSPISGHKSVSWYQQVLGQGPQFIFQYYEKEERGRGNFPDRFSARQFPNYSSELNVNALLLGDSALYLCASSYTGGRAYEQYFGPGTRLTVT.

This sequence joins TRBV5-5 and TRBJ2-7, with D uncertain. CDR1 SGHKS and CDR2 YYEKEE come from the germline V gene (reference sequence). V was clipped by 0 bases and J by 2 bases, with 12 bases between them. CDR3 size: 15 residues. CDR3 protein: CASSLGVGDPYEQYF. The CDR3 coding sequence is TGTGCCAGCAGCTTGGGTGTGGGCGACCCCTACGAGCAGTACTTC.

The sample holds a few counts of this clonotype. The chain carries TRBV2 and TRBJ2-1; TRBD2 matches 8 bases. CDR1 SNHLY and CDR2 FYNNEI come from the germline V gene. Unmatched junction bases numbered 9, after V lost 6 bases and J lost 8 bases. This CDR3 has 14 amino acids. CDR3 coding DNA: TGTGCCAGCAGAAGAGCGGGGGCTGAGTATGAGCAGTTCTTC. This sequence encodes CASRRAGAEYEQFF.